This T cell receptor (beta chain) was sequenced for a study of blood T cell repertoires in COVID-19. Study in general: Samples representing acute and convalescent COVID-19 were sourced from the United States, Italy and Spain.

Produced via immunoSEQ multiplex PCR; TCRdb's table is partial and in-frame only. Altogether approximately 360,000 clones are present, about 90% being singletons, with the ten largest covering 1% to 1.5%. The CDR3 runs to 17 residues. CDR1 and CDR2 from the germline V gene are SGHNT and YYREEE (reference sequence). The V end was cut by 1 base, the J end by 7 bases, with 18 bases between. Material for sequencing was peripheral blood. The sequence came from a man in his forties or fifties with acute or convalescent COVID-19. The rearrangement uses TRBV5-4 and TRBJ1-6; D may be TRBD1 (6 bases). CDR3 in DNA: TGTGCCAGCAGCTTGTTTGGGGGCGGCGCTTCCAATTCACCCCTCCACTTT. Amino acids: CASSLFGGGASNSPLHF.